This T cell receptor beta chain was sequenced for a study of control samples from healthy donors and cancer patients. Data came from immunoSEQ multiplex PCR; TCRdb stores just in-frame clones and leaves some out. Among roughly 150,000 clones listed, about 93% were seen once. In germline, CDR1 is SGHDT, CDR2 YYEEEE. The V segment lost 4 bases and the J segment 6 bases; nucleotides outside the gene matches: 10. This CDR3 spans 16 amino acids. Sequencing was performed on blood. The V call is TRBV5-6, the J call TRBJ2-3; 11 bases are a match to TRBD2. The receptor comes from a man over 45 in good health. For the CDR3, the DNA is TGTGCCAGCAGCCTACTCGTAGCGGGAGGGCTGGATACGCAGTATTTT. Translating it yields CASSLLVAGGLDTQYF. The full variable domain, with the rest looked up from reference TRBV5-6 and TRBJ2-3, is DAGVTQSPTHLIKTRGQQVTLRCSPKSGHDTVSWYQQALGQGPQFIFQYYEEEERQRGNFPDRFSGHQFPNYSSELNVNALLLGDSALYLCASSLLVAGGLDTQYFGPGTRLTVL.